These 10 T cell receptor beta chains were all obtained from the same sample, sequenced in a study of spatial heterogeneity in lung cancer. Time point denoted: sample taken at primary tumor resection. Without sorting, whole RNA was sequenced from tumor, nontumor lung or frozen PBMC. TCRdb redid the calling of the 5' RACE reads with MiXCR, one entry per CDR3 protein. This sample yields around 60,000 distinct CDR3 sequences, of which about 8% are seen a single time; more than 12% belongs to the top ten. The source material was PBMCs, sampled at surgery. The receptors come from a female donor with early-stage non-small cell lung cancer.

The chain recombines TRBV7-2 with TRBJ2-2, with a possible D match to TRBD2 (6 bases). The CDR3 is made up of 14 amino acids. The germline V gene encodes CDR1 SGHTA and CDR2 FQGNSA. V was pared by 4 bases and J by 6 bases, with 12 bases between. CDR3 in amino acids: CASSWGRRAGELFF. The CDR3 DNA reads TGTGCCAGCAGCTGGGGAAGGAGGGCCGGGGAGCTGTTTTTT.

V usage is TRBV12-3 or TRBV12-4 and J usage is TRBJ1-4; 8 positions agree with TRBD1. Trimming took 4 bases from V and 3 from J; bases not matched to a gene: 4. This CDR3 contains 15 residues. The CDR3 DNA reads as TGTGCCAGCAGTTCTCAGGGGGCAGCTAATGAAAAACTGTTTTTT. Translated, it gives CASSSQGAANEKLFF.

This clonotype has only a few counts. This rearrangement joins TRBV6-5 to TRBJ1-6, with no clear D. CDR3 length: 14 amino acids. Germline V gene data show CDR1 as MNHEY and CDR2 as SVGAGI. The V gene lost 2 bases and the J gene lost 3 bases, with 5 bases spanning the gap. Here the CDR3 reads CASSYTSYNSPLHF. The CDR3 DNA reads as TGTGCCAGCAGTTACACCAGCTATAATTCACCCCTCCACTTT.

This clonotype was observed many times. The chain couples TRBV20-1 to TRBJ1-5; 8 bases agree with TRBD1. The germline V gene encodes CDR1 DFQATT and CDR2 SNEGSKA (reference sequence). The CDR3 contains 16 residues. Losses at the gene ends were 1 base for V and 6 bases for J; bases not matched to a gene: 11. CDR3 loop: CSARGRYGTGTQPQHF. The CDR3 bases are TGCAGTGCTAGAGGACGGTATGGGACAGGTACTCAGCCCCAGCATTTT.

There are many counts of this clonotype. The chain links TRBV28 to TRBJ2-1; D unresolved. Germline CDR1 reads MDHEN; CDR2 reads SYDVKM. Between the trimmed V and J ends, which lost 7 bases and 3 bases, there was a span of 16 bases. This CDR3 is 15 amino acids long. CDR3 sequence: CASKDLATVYNEQFF. The CDR3 bases are TGTGCCAGCAAAGACCTGGCGACGGTCTACAATGAGCAGTTCTTC.

This chain links TRBV20-1 with TRBJ2-1; 9 bases are shared with TRBD2. The junction had 7 bases not matched to a gene; V was cut back by 0 bases and J by 7 bases. Germline CDR1 reads DFQATT; CDR2 reads SNEGSKA (reference sequence). The CDR3 has 15 residues. The CDR3 DNA follows: TGCAGTGCTAGAGATTTGGGACTAGCTGCTAATGAGCAGTTCTTC. Its translation is CSARDLGLAANEQFF.

This chain joins TRBV6-6 and TRBJ2-6; maybe TRBD2 (5 bases). The length of the CDR3 is 15 residues. V was trimmed by 6 bases and J by 0 bases, leaving 9 bases between them. From germline, CDR1 is MNHNY and CDR2 SVGAGI (reference sequence). CDR3 coding DNA: TGTGCCAGCAGCCGGGATTACTCTGGGGCCAACGTCCTGACTTTC. Protein: CASSRDYSGANVLTF.

This clonotype was counted many times. This sequence joins TRBV28 and TRBJ2-3, with TRBD2 matching over 7 bases. Trimming removed 2 bases from V and 2 bases from J; junction bases left unmatched: 7. Germline CDR1 and CDR2: MDHEN and SYDVKM. The CDR3 has 16 residues. DNA for the CDR3: TGTGCCAGCAGTTTACCTCCTAGCGGACTCACAGATACGCAGTATTTT. This sequence encodes CASSLPPSGLTDTQYF. Together with reference TRBV28 and TRBJ2-3, the CDR3 gives the full variable domain: DVKVTQSSRYLVKRTGEKVFLECVQDMDHENMFWYRQDPGLGLRLIYFSYDVKMKEKGDIPEGYSVSREKKERFSLILESASTNQTSMYLCASSLPPSGLTDTQYFGPGTRLTVL.

This clonotype was counted only a few times. This chain links TRBV28 with TRBJ1-4, with D uncertain. V lost 6 bases and J 1 base, leaving 9 bases between the germline ends. The CDR3 is 14 residues long. CDR1 is MDHEN and CDR2 is SYDVKM in the germline V gene. CDR3: CASRGSVTNEKLFF. CDR3 in DNA: TGTGCCAGCAGGGGTTCGGTAACTAATGAAAAACTGTTTTTT. The variable domain in full, completed from reference TRBV28 and TRBJ1-4, reads DVKVTQSSRYLVKRTGEKVFLECVQDMDHENMFWYRQDPGLGLRLIYFSYDVKMKEKGDIPEGYSVSREKKERFSLILESASTNQTSMYLCASRGSVTNEKLFFGSGTQLSVL.

Ten or more counts support this clonotype. The chain employs TRBV28 and TRBJ1-1; D not resolved. The CDR3 has 11 amino acids. Germline V gene lookup returns CDR1 MDHEN and CDR2 SYDVKM. Deletions cut 5 bases from V and 10 bases from J, with 11 bases between. CDR3 sequence reads: CASSQRTGAFF. The CDR3 DNA sequence: TGTGCCAGCAGTCAGAGGACGGGAGCTTTCTTT.